This TCR beta chain emerged from a study of T cell responses to AZD1222 COVID-19 vaccine. V lost 3 bases and J lost 2, with 7 bases in between. The CDR3 loop spans 13 amino acids. Germline V gives CDR1 SGHAT, CDR2 FQNNGV. The protocol was immunoSEQ multiplex PCR, while the TCRdb copy is restricted to in-frame clones and leaves out a portion. The sample includes some 90,000 clones, just over 85% of them seen just once. This sequence was found in an adult in good health. The gene calls are TRBV11-2 and TRBJ2-5, with D hard to call. Material: peripheral blood, obtained on day 0 of AZD1222 vaccination. DNA of the CDR3: TGTGCCAGCAGCTTCGGGCAGCAAGAGACCCAGTACTTC. This codes for CASSFGQQETQYF.